This T cell receptor beta chain was recorded in a study of T cell changes during pregnancy in multiple sclerosis. Profiling relied on immunoSEQ multiplex PCR, and the TCRdb table lists in-frame clones only, not all of them. Of under 50,000 clones listed, over 85% are singletons. The length of the CDR3 is 14 residues. Trimming removed 3 bases from V and 6 bases from J, with 11 bases in between. The germline gives CDR1 KGHSH, CDR2 LQKENI. This clonotype was sampled from a female donor with multiple sclerosis, enrolled in a pregnancy study. The material was CD4+ T cells from peripheral blood mononuclear cells, obtained before pregnancy. This rearrangement joins TRBV18 to TRBJ1-4; D unclear. The CDR3, as DNA: TGTGCCAGCTCACCGACGACGGCGGATGAAAAACTGTTTTTT. Translating it yields CASSPTTADEKLFF.